The 13 T cell receptor beta chains reported below all come from one sample, sequenced in a study of T cells after yellow fever vaccination. TCRdb fed the 5' RACE reads into MiXCR, producing one record per CDR3 protein. The table includes 450,000 to 550,000 distinct CDR3 sequences, 21% detected once. The sample was PBMCs, taken 21 days after the first yellow fever vaccination. These receptors came from a man between 18 and 35 years old who received the YFV17D yellow fever vaccine.

The chain employs TRBV3-1 and TRBJ2-3; 7 bases agree with TRBD1. CDR1 and CDR2 from the germline V gene are LGHDT and YNNKEL (reference sequence). CDR3 length: 15 residues. The ends lost 4 bases at V and 0 bases at J; junction bases unmatched: 4. Here the CDR3 reads CASSRLTGSTDTQYF. DNA for the CDR3: TGTGCCAGCAGCCGACTGACAGGGAGCACAGATACGCAGTATTTT.

The chain employs TRBV2 and TRBJ1-1; a weak D match, TRBD1 (6 bases). Germline V gives CDR1 SNHLY, CDR2 FYNNEI. CDR3 length equals 14 residues. V shed 6 bases and J shed 5 bases, with 16 bases lying between them. The CDR3 nucleotides read TGTGCCAGCAGGTTGGGGGGCTCGTGGACTGAAGCTTTCTTT. Amino acids: CASRLGGSWTEAFF.

The rearrangement uses TRBV2 and TRBJ2-1; 8 bases fit TRBD1. The CDR3 spans 16 residues. Germline V gene data show CDR1 as SNHLY and CDR2 as FYNNEI. V lost 2 bases and J lost 7; bases outside the gene matches: 10. The CDR3 nucleotides read TGTGCCAGCAGTGAACATCAGGGGGCGCAACTAAATGAGCAGTTCTTC. It codes for CASSEHQGAQLNEQFF.

The chain joins TRBV15 to TRBJ1-5; D remains ambiguous. Germline assignment: CDR1 LNHNV and CDR2 YYDKDF (reference sequence). V lost 8 bases to trimming and J lost 0 bases, with 14 bases between them. CDR3 length: 15 amino acids. CDR3 protein: CATATERYSNQPQHF. The CDR3 DNA is TGTGCCACCGCGACTGAAAGGTATAGCAATCAGCCCCAGCATTTT. Full variable domain (remainder filled in from reference TRBV15 and TRBJ1-5): DAMVIQNPRYQVTQFGKPVTLSCSQTLNHNVMYWYQQKSSQAPKLLFHYYDKDFNNEADTPDNFQSRRPNTSFCFLDIRSPGLGDTAMYLCATATERYSNQPQHFGDGTRLSIL.

This clonotype was seen at least ten times. This chain connects TRBV5-5 to TRBJ2-1, with TRBD2 matching over 9 bases. The CDR3 runs to 16 residues. The junction had 9 bases not matched to a gene; V was cut back by 4 bases and J by 4 bases. The germline CDR1 and CDR2 sequences are SGHKS and YYEKEE (reference sequence). CDR3 region: CASSPAVAGEYNEQFF. CDR3 nucleotides: TGTGCCAGCAGCCCCGCAGTAGCGGGAGAGTACAATGAGCAGTTCTTC.

The gene calls are TRBV4-1 and TRBJ1-2; D perhaps matches TRBD1 (5 bases). V lost 0 bases, J lost 5 bases, and 19 bases lay in between. The CDR3 runs to 17 residues. Germline V lookup: CDR1 MGHRA, CDR2 YSYEKL. The CDR3 region is CASSQDLITGLLYGYTF. The CDR3 region has the DNA TGCGCCAGCAGCCAAGATTTGATCACAGGCTTATTATATGGCTACACCTTC.

A few counts support this clonotype. The chain links TRBV6-5 to TRBJ1-1, with a tentative D call TRBD1 (6 bases). The CDR3 consists of 17 residues. Germline CDR1 and CDR2: MNHEY and SVGAGI. The V and J ends lost 3 bases and 4 bases respectively, with 21 bases between them. CDR3 sequence: CASSYPTGFGGTTEAFF. For the CDR3, the DNA is TGTGCCAGCAGTTATCCAACAGGGTTCGGGGGAACCACTGAAGCTTTCTTT.

The rearrangement links TRBV12-3 or TRBV12-4 to TRBJ2-7, with D uncertain. The CDR3 loop spans 14 amino acids. V gave up 0 bases and J gave up 5 bases, with 11 bases separating them. CDR3 nucleotide sequence: TGTGCCAGCAGTTTAGCAGTTAGGGTAGACGAGCAGTACTTC. This gives the protein CASSLAVRVDEQYF.

V gene TRBV5-1 combines with J gene TRBJ1-1, with D unclear. Trimming took off 4 bases at V and 2 bases at J, with 18 bases between the two ends. CDR1 and CDR2 from the germline V gene are SGHRS and YFSETQ. The CDR3 is 16 amino acids. The CDR3 DNA follows: TGCGCCAGCAGCCCTCGGTGGAGTACAGATAACACTGAAGCTTTCTTT. Residues: CASSPRWSTDNTEAFF.

The chain couples TRBV19 to TRBJ2-5, with a possible D match to TRBD1 (6 bases). CDR3 length: 14 residues. V lost 10 bases and J 5 bases, leaving 20 bases between the germline ends. CDR1 and CDR2 from the germline V gene are LNHDA and SQIVND (reference sequence). The CDR3 nucleotides read TGTGCCACGCAGCGGCAGGGGCTAGGGGAGACCCAGTACTTC. It codes for CATQRQGLGETQYF.

The chain joins TRBV5-8 to TRBJ2-7; D possibly corresponds to TRBD2 (5 bases). In germline, CDR1 is SGHTS, CDR2 YDEGEE. Trimming shortened V by 4 bases and J by 2 bases, and 13 bases separated the two germline ends. The CDR3 runs to 14 residues. The CDR3 spells CASSPPPGAYEQYV. The CDR3 DNA reads TGTGCCAGCAGCCCTCCGCCCGGGGCCTACGAGCAGTACGTC.

This sequence joins TRBV5-1 and TRBJ2-2; no firm D call. The V gene lost 1 base and the J gene lost 5 bases, with 3 bases spanning the gap. CDR3 length: 12 amino acids. Germline V lookup: CDR1 SGHRS, CDR2 YFSETQ. The CDR3: CASSLWTGELFF. CDR3 bases: TGCGCCAGCAGCTTGTGGACCGGGGAGCTGTTTTTT. Filled out from reference TRBV5-1 and TRBJ2-2, the complete variable domain reads KAGVTQTPRYLIKTRGQQVTLSCSPISGHRSVSWYQQTPGQGLQFLFEYFSETQRNKGNFPGRFSGRQFSNSRSEMNVSTLELGDSALYLCASSLWTGELFFGEGSRLTVL.

This clonotype was seen a handful of times. The chain joins TRBV6-1 to TRBJ1-2; 9 bases fit TRBD1. This CDR3 comprises 13 residues. Trimming removed 6 bases from V and 5 bases from J; junction bases left unmatched: 4. Germline-derived CDR1 and CDR2 are MNHNS and SASEGT. CDR3 in amino acids: CASRGQGLYGYTF. As DNA, the CDR3 is TGTGCCAGCAGGGGACAGGGATTGTATGGCTACACCTTC.